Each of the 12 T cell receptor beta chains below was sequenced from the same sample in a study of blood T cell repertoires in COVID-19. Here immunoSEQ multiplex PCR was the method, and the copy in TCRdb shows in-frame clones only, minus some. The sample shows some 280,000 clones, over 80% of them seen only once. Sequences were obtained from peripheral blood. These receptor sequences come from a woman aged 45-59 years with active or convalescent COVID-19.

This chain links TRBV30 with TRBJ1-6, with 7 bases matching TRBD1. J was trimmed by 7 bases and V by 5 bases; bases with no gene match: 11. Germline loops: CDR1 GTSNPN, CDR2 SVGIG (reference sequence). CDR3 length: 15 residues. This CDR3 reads CAWETGLWGNSPLHF. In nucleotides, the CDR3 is TGTGCCTGGGAGACAGGGTTGTGGGGAAATTCACCCCTCCACTTT.

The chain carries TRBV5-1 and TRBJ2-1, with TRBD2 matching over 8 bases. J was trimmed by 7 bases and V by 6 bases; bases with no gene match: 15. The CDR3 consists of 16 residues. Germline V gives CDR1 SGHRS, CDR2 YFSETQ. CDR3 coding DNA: TGCGCCAGCACCCCTAGGGAGCGGGAGAAGGCAAATGAGCAGTTCTTC. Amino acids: CASTPREREKANEQFF.

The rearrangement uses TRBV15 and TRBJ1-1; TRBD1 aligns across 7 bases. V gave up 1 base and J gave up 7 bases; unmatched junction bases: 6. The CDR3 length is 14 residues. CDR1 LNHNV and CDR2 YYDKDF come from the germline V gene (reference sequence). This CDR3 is CATSRGQGEVEAFF. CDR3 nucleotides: TGTGCCACCAGCAGAGGTCAGGGGGAGGTTGAAGCTTTCTTT.

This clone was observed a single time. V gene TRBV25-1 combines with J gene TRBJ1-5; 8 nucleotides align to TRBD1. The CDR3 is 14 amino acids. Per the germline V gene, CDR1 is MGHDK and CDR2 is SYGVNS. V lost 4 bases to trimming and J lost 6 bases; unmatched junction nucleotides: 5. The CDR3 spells CASSVTGEGQPQHF. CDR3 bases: TGTGCCAGCAGTGTGACAGGGGAAGGTCAGCCCCAGCATTTT.

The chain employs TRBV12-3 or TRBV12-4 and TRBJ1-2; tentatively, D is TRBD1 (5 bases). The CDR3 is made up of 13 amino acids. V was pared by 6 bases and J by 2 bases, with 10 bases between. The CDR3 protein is CASRTTVNYGYTF. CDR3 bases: TGTGCCAGCAGAACGACAGTCAACTATGGCTACACCTTC.

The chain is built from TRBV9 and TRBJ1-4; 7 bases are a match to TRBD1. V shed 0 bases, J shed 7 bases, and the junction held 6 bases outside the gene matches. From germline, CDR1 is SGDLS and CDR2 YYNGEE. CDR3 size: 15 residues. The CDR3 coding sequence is TGTGCCAGCAGCGTAGGGTTACAGGGGAGTGAAAAACTGTTTTTT. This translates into CASSVGLQGSEKLFF.

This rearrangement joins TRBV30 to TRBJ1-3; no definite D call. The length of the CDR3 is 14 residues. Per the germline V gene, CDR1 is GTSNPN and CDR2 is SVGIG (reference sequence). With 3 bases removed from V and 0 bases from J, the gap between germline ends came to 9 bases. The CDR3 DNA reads TGTGCCTGGAGCGCAAGCATCTCTGGAAACACCATATATTTT. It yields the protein CAWSASISGNTIYF.

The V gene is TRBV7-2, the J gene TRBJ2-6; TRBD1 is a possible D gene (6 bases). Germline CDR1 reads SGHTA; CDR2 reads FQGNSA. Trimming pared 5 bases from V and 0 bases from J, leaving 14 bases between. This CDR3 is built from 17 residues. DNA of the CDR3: TGTGCCAGCAGCCCGCGGACAGTAATCTCTGGGGCCAACGTCCTGACTTTC. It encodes CASSPRTVISGANVLTF.

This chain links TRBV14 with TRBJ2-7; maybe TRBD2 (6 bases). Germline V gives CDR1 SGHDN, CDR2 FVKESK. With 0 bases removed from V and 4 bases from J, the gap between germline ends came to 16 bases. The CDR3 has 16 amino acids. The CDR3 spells CASSQEAFPGVYEQYF. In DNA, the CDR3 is TGTGCCAGCAGCCAAGAGGCCTTTCCGGGAGTTTACGAGCAGTACTTC.

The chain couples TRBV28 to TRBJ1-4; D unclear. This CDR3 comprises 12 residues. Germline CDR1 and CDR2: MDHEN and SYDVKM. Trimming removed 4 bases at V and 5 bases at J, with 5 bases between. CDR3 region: CASSSRNEKLFF. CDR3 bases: TGTGCCAGCAGTTCCCGGAATGAAAAACTGTTTTTT.

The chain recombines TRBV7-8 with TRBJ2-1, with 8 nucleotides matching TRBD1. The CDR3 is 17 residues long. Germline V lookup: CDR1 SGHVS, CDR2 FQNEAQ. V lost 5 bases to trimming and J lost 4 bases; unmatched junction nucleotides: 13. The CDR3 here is CASSDRDRWSTYNEQFF. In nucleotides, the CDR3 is TGTGCCAGCAGCGACCGGGACAGGTGGTCAACGTACAATGAGCAGTTCTTC.

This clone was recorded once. CDR3 loop: CASSYRGGNQPQHF. As DNA, the CDR3 is TGTGCCAGCAGTTACCGGGGTGGCAATCAGCCCCAGCATTTT. J is TRBJ1-5 and V is TRBV6-6; D is unresolved. This CDR3 has 14 amino acids. Between the trimmed V and J ends, which lost 2 bases and 2 bases, there was a span of 7 bases. CDR1 is MNHNY and CDR2 is SVGAGI in the germline V gene (reference sequence).